Listed below are T cell receptor beta chains from one sample, sequenced in a study of blood T cell repertoires in COVID-19. Assay: immunoSEQ multiplex PCR; the TCRdb copy retains only in-frame clones and omits some. The sample has 240,000 or so clones, about three quarters seen once. Source material: peripheral blood. These receptors were taken from a woman older than 75 with acute or convalescent COVID-19. CDR3s include the opening cysteine and the closing phenylalanine or tryptophan. The D gene is left open where the match is weak. Expanded clones get a size class; other rows say once, few or many, or leave the size out.

v_gene,j_gene,abundance,d_gene,CDR3aa,CDR3nt
TRBV6-2/TRBV6-3,TRBJ2-7,-,-,CASSYSRGSYEQYF,TGTGCCAGCAGTTACAGCCGCGGTTCCTACGAGCAGTACTTC
TRBV7-2,TRBJ2-5,-,-,CASSPRQARETQYF,TGTGCCAGCAGCCCTCGACAGGCGCGGGAGACCCAGTACTTC
TRBV5-1,TRBJ2-3,-,TRBD1,CASRLPGQHTDTQYF,TGCGCCAGCAGATTACCGGGACAGCACACAGATACGCAGTATTTT
TRBV2,TRBJ2-3,-,-,CASSSSGDTQYF,TGTGCCAGCAGCTCGAGCGGGGATACGCAGTATTTT
TRBV11-1,TRBJ1-2,once,-,CASSFAGDILAGYTF,TGTGCCAGCAGCTTCGCGGGGGACATCTTGGCGGGCTACACCTTC
TRBV15,TRBJ2-1,-,-,CATSKDYTDNQFF,TGTGCCACCAGCAAAGACTACACCGACAATCAGTTCTTC
TRBV28,TRBJ1-5,-,-,CASSLRRLGPQPQHF,TGTGCCAGCAGTTTGAGGCGGTTGGGGCCTCAGCCCCAGCATTTT
TRBV19,TRBJ1-3,-,-,CASSINYGGRWGNTIYF,TGTGCCAGTAGTATCAATTACGGAGGGCGTTGGGGAAACACCATATATTTT
TRBV3-1/TRBV3-2,TRBJ2-2,few,TRBD2,CASSQRGGAANTGELFF,TGTGCCAGCAGCCAACGGGGAGGGGCGGCGAACACCGGGGAGCTGTTTTTT
TRBV4-3,TRBJ1-2,-,-,CASSQEYSQGFDGYTF,TGCGCCAGCAGCCAAGAATATTCACAGGGCTTCGATGGCTACACCTTC
TRBV6-1,TRBJ2-2,-,-,CASSESSTGELFF,TGTGCCAGCAGTGAATCGTCTACCGGGGAGCTGTTTTTT
TRBV9,TRBJ2-1,few,-,CASSVEGALYNEQFF,TGTGCCAGCAGCGTAGAAGGGGCCCTCTACAATGAGCAGTTCTTC
TRBV5-1,TRBJ2-6,once,-,CASSYGPGSSGANVLTF,TGCGCCAGCAGCTACGGCCCCGGGAGCTCTGGGGCCAACGTCCTGACTTTC
TRBV18,TRBJ2-5,-,-,CASSPVDRQETQYF,TGTGCCAGCTCACCGGTGGACAGACAAGAGACCCAGTACTTC
TRBV28,TRBJ1-2,few,TRBD1,CASSSTGVGGYTF,TGTGCCAGCAGTTCAACAGGGGTAGGGGGCTACACCTTC
TRBV29-1,TRBJ1-6,-,-,CSVGAGVGSPLHF,TGCAGCGTTGGGGCAGGGGTTGGTTCACCCCTCCACTTT
TRBV6-5,TRBJ2-4,-,-,CASSMTSFENIQYF,TGTGCCAGCAGTATGACTAGTTTTGAAAACATTCAGTACTTC
TRBV5-6,TRBJ2-2,-,TRBD2,CASSFLGTRDTGELFF,TGTGCCAGCAGCTTTCTAGGGACTAGGGACACCGGGGAGCTGTTTTTT
TRBV18,TRBJ2-7,many,-,CASSPEPQDYEQYF,TGTGCCAGCTCACCCGAACCTCAGGATTACGAGCAGTACTTC
TRBV2,TRBJ2-7,-,-,CASSQNYEQYF,TGTGCCAGCAGTCAGAACTACGAGCAGTACTTC
TRBV2,TRBJ2-1,-,-,CASSGGQILYNEQFF,TGTGCCAGCAGTGGTGGGCAGATCCTCTACAATGAGCAGTTCTTC
TRBV5-1,TRBJ1-1,-,-,CASSPREGLNTEAFF,TGCGCCAGCAGCCCTCGGGAGGGTCTCAACACTGAAGCTTTCTTT
TRBV10-3,TRBJ2-1,few,-,CATLAGSSYNEQFF,TGTGCCACCCTAGCTGGGAGCTCCTACAATGAGCAGTTCTTC
TRBV7-9,TRBJ2-5,-,TRBD1,CASSLAAGGFETQYF,TGTGCCAGCAGCTTAGCGGCAGGGGGCTTCGAGACCCAGTACTTC
TRBV7-2,TRBJ2-3,-,-,CASSSGQSNTQYF,TGTGCCAGCAGCTCCGGACAGAGCAATACGCAGTATTTT
TRBV6-1,TRBJ2-1,-,-,CASSDGTSYNEQFF,TGTGCCAGCAGTGACGGTACGTCCTACAATGAGCAGTTCTTC
TRBV4-2,TRBJ2-5,-,TRBD2,CASSPAGRETQYF,TGTGCCAGCAGCCCAGCGGGACGGGAGACCCAGTACTTC
TRBV7-6,TRBJ2-7,-,-,CASSLGDNSYEQYF,TGTGCCAGCAGCTTAGGGGACAACTCCTACGAGCAGTACTTC
TRBV7-8,TRBJ1-5,-,TRBD1,CASSDRGLRNQPQHF,TGTGCCAGCAGTGACAGGGGGCTGCGAAATCAGCCCCAGCATTTT
TRBV5-1,TRBJ2-2,-,TRBD2,CASSVPGLAGELFF,TGCGCCAGCAGCGTCCCGGGACTAGCGGGGGAGCTGTTTTTT
TRBV19,TRBJ1-3,-,TRBD1,CASSMTGYGTGNTIYF,TGTGCCAGTAGTATGACAGGGTACGGAACTGGAAACACCATATATTTT
TRBV27,TRBJ2-1,-,TRBD2,CASSFRSPGLAGVSSYNEQFF,TGTGCCAGCAGTTTCCGATCCCCGGGACTAGCGGGAGTGAGCTCCTACAATGAGCAGTTCTTC
TRBV6-5,TRBJ1-1,-,-,CASSWTDGAAEAFF,TGTGCCAGCAGTTGGACAGATGGGGCCGCTGAAGCTTTCTTT
TRBV19,TRBJ1-4,few,-,CASSMEFGGRSEKLFF,TGTGCCAGTAGTATGGAGTTCGGGGGGCGGAGTGAAAAACTGTTTTTT
TRBV11-2,TRBJ2-6,-,-,CASSFLRGVEGANVLTF,TGTGCCAGCAGCTTTCTCAGGGGGGTCGAAGGGGCCAACGTCCTGACTTTC
TRBV18,TRBJ1-6,-,TRBD1,CASSPGTGVNSPLHF,TGTGCCAGCTCACCCGGGACAGGGGTAAATTCACCCCTCCACTTT
TRBV28,TRBJ1-1,few,-,CASSLRGGRTEAFF,TGTGCCAGCAGTTTACGCGGGGGGAGGACTGAAGCTTTCTTT
TRBV6-1,TRBJ2-7,-,TRBD2,CASSLSGAGEQYF,TGTGCCAGCAGCCTCAGCGGGGCGGGCGAGCAGTACTTC
TRBV3-1/TRBV3-2,TRBJ1-6,once,-,CASSQEGGGAGNSPLHF,TGTGCCAGCAGCCAAGAAGGGGGAGGGGCCGGGAATTCACCCCTCCACTTT
TRBV5-1,TRBJ1-1,-,-,CASSSLSRGMEAEAFF,TGCGCCAGCAGCTCTCTCAGCCGCGGAATGGAGGCAGAAGCTTTCTTT
TRBV27,TRBJ1-5,-,-,CASSMAGNQPQHF,TGTGCCAGCAGTATGGCAGGCAATCAGCCCCAGCATTTT
TRBV30,TRBJ1-2,-,-,CAWSAGYGYTF,TGTGCCTGGAGTGCGGGATATGGCTACACCTTC
TRBV18,TRBJ1-1,few,-,CASRSLNTEAFF,TGTGCCAGCCGAAGCCTGAACACTGAAGCTTTCTTT
TRBV7-9,TRBJ2-5,-,-,CASSLRGEGKTQYF,TGTGCCAGCAGCTTACGGGGAGAGGGAAAGACCCAGTACTTC
TRBV3-1/TRBV3-2,TRBJ2-7,few,-,CASSQAGTRGEQYF,TGTGCCAGCAGCCAGGCCGGGACACGGGGCGAGCAGTACTTC
TRBV4-1,TRBJ1-2,-,-,CASSQDVDSGANYGYTF,TGCGCCAGCAGCCAAGATGTGGACAGCGGAGCTAACTATGGCTACACCTTC
TRBV9,TRBJ2-1,-,-,CASSVAQASYNEQFF,TGTGCCAGCAGCGTAGCACAGGCGTCCTACAATGAGCAGTTCTTC
TRBV2,TRBJ2-7,once,-,CASAQGNEQYF,TGTGCCAGCGCGCAGGGTAACGAGCAGTACTTC
TRBV19,TRBJ1-2,-,-,CASSIAGGGYGYTF,TGTGCCAGTAGTATAGCGGGGGGCGGGTATGGCTACACCTTC
TRBV7-2,TRBJ1-6,-,-,CASSLGASSYNSPLHF,TGTGCCAGCAGCTTAGGGGCGAGCTCCTATAATTCACCCCTCCACTTT
TRBV19,TRBJ1-2,few,-,CASSTITGNYGYTF,TGTGCCAGTAGTACCATTACAGGGAACTATGGCTACACCTTC
TRBV6-5,TRBJ1-5,-,TRBD1,CASSSSGGAVQPQHF,TGTGCCAGCAGTTCGTCAGGGGGCGCCGTTCAGCCCCAGCATTTT
TRBV21-1,TRBJ1-4,once,-,CASRKRGEEEKLFF,TGTGCCAGCAGAAAACGGGGGGAAGAGGAAAAACTGTTTTTT
TRBV5-4,TRBJ2-5,once,-,CASSSRHTGSQETQYF,TGTGCCAGCAGCTCGCGCCATACGGGATCTCAAGAGACCCAGTACTTC